The TCR beta chain under discussion was sequenced for a study of blood T cell repertoires in COVID-19. Overall study: PBMCs, B-cell-depleted T cells, or T cells were the source of the cDNA or gDNA that made up the material.

Authors' data handling: Estimated nucleated cell counts came from reference gene primer amplification. The data were produced by immunoSEQ multiplex PCR, yet TCRdb's version contains in-frame clones alone and is incomplete. The V and J calls and the clone size are those of that table, but D and trimming were determined from the DNA. The table records about 33,000 clones, 84% of them present only once. Sequenced input: peripheral blood. The clonotype comes from a human donor in a cohort sampled during active COVID-19.

As DNA, the CDR3 is TGTGCCAGCAGCTCACACAGGGACGGTGAAAAACTGTTTTTT. It encodes CASSSHRDGEKLFF. V and J are TRBV7-9 and TRBJ1-4, with a weak D call TRBD1 (6 bases). The ends were cut back, 4 bases at V and 7 bases at J, with 13 bases in the middle. This CDR3 comprises 14 residues. Germline CDR1 and CDR2: SEHNR and FQNEAQ (reference sequence).